These 21 T cell receptor beta chains were all obtained from the same sample, sequenced in a study of CD8 T cells in ankylosing spondylitis. TCRdb re-derived calls from the 5' RACE reads in MiXCR, one entry per CDR3 protein. This table holds some 130,000 distinct CDR3 sequences, around 9.7% found once. Material: blood, either unsorted or a sorted T cell fraction (not recorded which). These receptors all stem from a male donor with ankylosing spondylitis or in good health (not recorded which).

This clonotype was counted at least ten times. This chain joins TRBV5-1 and TRBJ2-7; the match to TRBD1 covers 8 bases. Germline loops: CDR1 SGHRS, CDR2 YFSETQ. The CDR3 length is 13 residues. V shed 3 bases, J shed 4 bases, and the junction held 3 bases outside the gene matches. The CDR3 loop is CASSYTGGYEQYF. CDR3 sequence (DNA): TGCGCCAGCAGCTACACAGGGGGGTACGAGCAGTACTTC.

This clonotype was counted many times. This chain connects TRBV29-1 to TRBJ2-7; the match to TRBD1 covers 8 bases. CDR3 size: 14 residues. V shed 5 bases, J shed 3 bases, and the junction held 9 bases outside the gene matches. Germline V gene sequence: CDR1 SQVTM, CDR2 ANQGSEA. CDR3 coding DNA: TGCAGCGTTTTTGCGGGACAGGCCTACTACGAGCAGTACTTC. It encodes CSVFAGQAYYEQYF.

This clonotype showed up just a few times. V and J are TRBV11-2 and TRBJ1-2; 8 bases fit TRBD1. This CDR3 comprises 18 residues. From germline, CDR1 is SGHAT and CDR2 FQNNGV. V was pared by 1 base and J by 1 base, with 11 bases of the junction left unmatched. Here the CDR3 DNA reads TGTGCCAGCAGCTTAGTCTTCGGGCAGGGGGCGCTTAACTATGGCTACACCTTC. Its protein product is CASSLVFGQGALNYGYTF.

The J gene is TRBJ2-3, the V gene TRBV29-1, with 13 bases aligning to TRBD2. CDR1 and CDR2 from the germline V gene are SQVTM and ANQGSEA. Trimming removed 5 bases from V and 3 bases from J; junction bases left unmatched: 2. CDR3 size: 14 residues. In nucleotides, the CDR3 is TGCAGCGTTCCGACTAGCGGGAGGACAGATACGCAGTATTTT. This sequence encodes CSVPTSGRTDTQYF.

This clonotype was found many times. J is TRBJ1-2 and V is TRBV20-1; no clear D gene. This CDR3 has 14 residues. The V end was cut by 0 bases, the J end by 8 bases, with 16 bases between. Germline assignment: CDR1 DFQATT and CDR2 SNEGSKA (reference sequence). The CDR3 bases are TGCAGTGCTAGAGAGGTTGCCCACACATTGGGCTACACCTTC. Amino acids: CSAREVAHTLGYTF.

At least ten counts were recorded for this clonotype. The chain employs TRBV6-1 and TRBJ1-2; 11 bases agree with TRBD1. Germline lookup yields CDR1 MNHNS and CDR2 SASEGT. The length of the CDR3 is 15 residues. V trimming: 6 bases; J trimming: 3 bases; junction bases outside the gene matches: 6. The CDR3 bases are TGTGCCAGCAGGCCCCGGGACAGGGGGGACTATGGCTACACCTTC. Translated: CASRPRDRGDYGYTF.

The rearrangement uses TRBV7-2 and TRBJ2-1; TRBD2 agrees at 7 bases. J lost 0 bases, V lost 2 bases, and 7 bases had no gene match. The CDR3 runs to 17 residues. CDR1 SGHTA and CDR2 FQGNSA come from the germline V gene. The CDR3 sequence is CASSLFRWTSSYNEQFF. DNA of the CDR3: TGTGCCAGCAGCTTATTCAGGTGGACTAGCTCCTACAATGAGCAGTTCTTC.

This clonotype has ten or more counts. The rearrangement joins TRBV6-1 to TRBJ2-5; tentative D call: TRBD1 (6 bases). The germline V gene has CDR1 MNHNS and CDR2 SASEGT. The CDR3 runs 13 residues. With 6 bases removed from V and 1 base from J, the gap between germline ends came to 9 bases. DNA of the CDR3: TGTGCCAGCAGGGACAGCTCCCAAGAGACCCAGTACTTC. This encodes CASRDSSQETQYF.

This clonotype was detected many times. The chain employs TRBV29-1 and TRBJ1-3; D call uncertain. The germline V gene encodes CDR1 SQVTM and CDR2 ANQGSEA. The germline V and J ends were trimmed by 5 bases and 3 bases, with 5 bases remaining between them. This CDR3 has 11 amino acids. As DNA, the CDR3 is TGCAGCGTTCAAATTGGAAACACCATATATTTT. This codes for CSVQIGNTIYF.

J is TRBJ2-1 and V is TRBV7-9; D not resolved. The V and J ends lost 6 bases and 6 bases respectively, with 6 bases between them. This CDR3 is 11 amino acids long. Germline V gene data show CDR1 as SEHNR and CDR2 as FQNEAQ (reference sequence). CDR3 loop: CASRLSNEQFF. In DNA form, the CDR3 reads TGTGCCAGCAGGTTGAGCAATGAGCAGTTCTTC.

This rearrangement joins TRBV4-2 to TRBJ2-3; 8 bases map to TRBD1. The CDR3 contains 16 residues. Looked up from germline, CDR1 is LGHNA and CDR2 is YNFKEQ. The junction had 8 bases not matched to a gene; V was cut back by 3 bases and J by 3 bases. CDR3 sequence (DNA): TGTGCCAGCAGCCAGGGACTTGACAGGGGAACAGATACGCAGTATTTT. It is translated as CASSQGLDRGTDTQYF.

This clonotype was counted many times. This rearrangement joins TRBV15 to TRBJ1-1; D remains ambiguous. Germline V gene lookup returns CDR1 LNHNV and CDR2 YYDKDF (reference sequence). The CDR3 spans 13 residues. Trimming cost V 0 bases and J 1 base, with 3 bases left between them. The CDR3 nucleotides read TGTGCCACCAGCAGAGAGGGGAACACTGAAGCTTTCTTT. Translated: CATSREGNTEAFF.

This clonotype was seen many times. This rearrangement joins TRBV6-1 to TRBJ2-7; possible D gene TRBD1, 6 bases. V was trimmed by 6 bases and J by 4 bases, leaving 16 bases between them. CDR3 size: 14 residues. Germline assignment: CDR1 MNHNS and CDR2 SASEGT. The CDR3 protein is CASSPDRPIYEQYF. Here the CDR3 DNA reads TGTGCCAGCAGCCCAGACAGGCCGATATACGAGCAGTACTTC.

The chain couples TRBV7-2 to TRBJ2-1; 7 nucleotides match TRBD2. Looked up from germline, CDR1 is SGHTA and CDR2 is FQGNSA. The CDR3 is 14 residues long. Losses at the gene ends were 3 bases for V and 7 bases for J; bases not matched to a gene: 6. This chain's CDR3 is CASSFGGVRNEQFF. For the CDR3, the DNA is TGTGCCAGCAGCTTTGGGGGGGTGAGGAATGAGCAGTTCTTC.

The DNA for the CDR3 is TGCGCCAGCAGCGGGAGGGCTCGCGATACGCAGTATTTT. As protein: CASSGRARDTQYF. The chain combines TRBV5-1 with TRBJ2-3, with 7 bases matching TRBD2. J was trimmed by 6 bases and V by 4 bases; bases with no gene match: 5. The CDR3 consists of 13 residues. Germline V gives CDR1 SGHRS, CDR2 YFSETQ.

Worth noting for this clonotype: Possible read error: a much larger clone is one base away. V and J are TRBV19 and TRBJ1-1; TRBD1 is a possible D gene (5 bases). The CDR3 loop spans 14 amino acids. With 5 bases removed from V and 0 bases from J, the gap between germline ends came to 10 bases. Germline CDR1 LNHDA, CDR2 SQIVND (reference sequence). CDR3 residues: CASSPVGVNTEAFF. CDR3 nucleotide sequence: TGTGCCAGTAGTCCGGTGGGGGTGAACACTGAAGCTTTCTTT. Looking up the rest from reference TRBV19 and TRBJ1-1 gives the full variable domain: DGGITQSPKYLFRKEGQNVTLSCEQNLNHDAMYWYRQDPGQGLRLIYYSQIVNDFQKGDIAEGYSVSREKKESFPLTVTSAQKNPTAFYLCASSPVGVNTEAFFGQGTRLTVV.

This chain uses TRBV7-2 with TRBJ2-2; D is ambiguous. The V and J ends lost 3 bases and 5 bases respectively, with 10 bases between them. CDR3 length: 14 residues. CDR1 and CDR2 (germline): SGHTA, FQGNSA. The CDR3 bases are TGTGCCAGCAGCTTGCCTTGGGGAACCGGGGAGCTGTTTTTT. Protein product: CASSLPWGTGELFF.

This clonotype was seen more than once but under ten times. The chain uses TRBV11-2 and TRBJ2-3; D tentatively fits TRBD1 or TRBD2 (9 bases each). The ends were cut back, 2 bases at V and 3 bases at J, with 24 bases in the middle. The CDR3 has 19 amino acids. Germline V gene lookup returns CDR1 SGHAT and CDR2 FQNNGV. CDR3 in amino acids: CASSLSRDRATSGTDTQYF. The CDR3 DNA is TGTGCCAGCAGCTTATCCCGGGACAGGGCGACTAGCGGTACAGATACGCAGTATTTT.

This clonotype has at least ten counts. J is TRBJ2-7 and V is TRBV7-9; D is ambiguous. The CDR3 is 12 amino acids. Germline-derived CDR1 and CDR2 are SEHNR and FQNEAQ (reference sequence). Deletions cut 4 bases from V and 3 bases from J, with 7 bases between. DNA for the CDR3: TGTGCCAGCAGCTCCTGGGACTACGAGCAGTACTTC. Translating it yields CASSSWDYEQYF.

The chain joins TRBV12-3 or TRBV12-4 to TRBJ2-7, with D uncertain. The CDR3 consists of 14 residues. Trimming shortened V by 0 bases and J by 3 bases, and 9 bases separated the two germline ends. CDR3 in amino acids: CASSLAASYYEQYF. The CDR3 DNA reads TGTGCCAGCAGTTTAGCGGCCAGCTACTACGAGCAGTACTTC.

This clonotype was counted a few times. The rearrangement joins TRBV20-1 to TRBJ2-2, with unresolved D. The germline gives CDR1 DFQATT, CDR2 SNEGSKA (reference sequence). V was trimmed by 3 bases and J by 2 bases, leaving 13 bases between them. CDR3 length: 15 residues. The CDR3 here is CSARQKVGNTGELFF. The DNA for the CDR3 is TGCAGTGCTAGGCAAAAGGTTGGCAACACCGGGGAGCTGTTTTTT.